The source of this TCR beta chain is a study of OX40 agonist ivuxolimab in advanced cancers. Germline CDR1 SGHRS, CDR2 YFSETQ. The CDR3 loop spans 12 amino acids. Trimming took 5 bases from V and 5 from J, leaving 8 bases between them. The data were produced by immunoSEQ multiplex PCR, yet TCRdb's version contains in-frame clones alone and is incomplete. The profile shows under 45,000 clones, 74% of them singletons. The specimen was CD4+ or CD8+ T cells sorted from blood, collected in a trial of the OX40 agonist ivuxolimab. The chain couples TRBV5-1 to TRBJ2-1; D possibly corresponds to TRBD2 (5 bases). The sequence was obtained from an adult with an advanced solid tumor such as melanoma, head and neck, liver or kidney cancer. The CDR3 DNA reads TGCGCCAGCAGACAGACTAACAATGAGCAGTTCTTC. Translated, it gives CASRQTNNEQFF.